This passage covers 20 T cell receptor beta chains from one sample sequenced in a study of blood T cells in healthy people across ages (dated by TCRdb to between 2015 and 2017). The library was built by means of 5' RACE. Instrument used: Illumina HiSeq 2500. A second PCR of roughly 7 to 11 cycles was performed with a sample-barcoded 5' primer and a J-beta primer mix. TCRdb ran its own pipeline on the public reads, namely fastp trimming at Q25 and MiXCR clone calling, and kept in-frame beta chains. CDR3 protein duplicates are merged, each entry listing the most common genes and DNA. The sample profile shows about a million distinct CDR3 sequences; roughly 51% of them were found once. The ten largest clones capture around 21% of the sample. Sequencing input: blood. Receptors originate from an older woman in good health.

This rearrangement joins TRBV29-1 to TRBJ2-1; 12 bases align to TRBD2. Trimming cost V 3 bases and J 0 bases; bases outside gene matches: 0. The CDR3 sequence is 15 residues long. Germline loops: CDR1 SQVTM, CDR2 ANQGSEA. CDR3 loop: CSVETSGSSYNEQFF. For the CDR3, the DNA is TGCAGCGTTGAGACTAGCGGGAGCTCCTACAATGAGCAGTTCTTC.

This chain uses TRBV14 with TRBJ2-7; 9 bases fit TRBD1. Judging by the DNA end, TRBJ2-1 fits better; the J call may be wrong. CDR3 length: 17 residues. Germline V CDR1 and CDR2: SGHDN, FVKESK. Here the CDR3 reads CASSQELGGTGLAEQFF. CDR3 sequence (DNA): TGTGCCAGCAGCCAAGAACTGGGCGGGACAGGGCTGGCTGAGCAGTTCTTC.

V usage is TRBV6-2 or TRBV6-3 and J usage is TRBJ2-7; D unclear. Trimming pared 10 bases from V and 7 bases from J, leaving 14 bases between. Germline CDR1 reads MNHEY; CDR2 reads SVGEGT. The CDR3 extends over 11 amino acids. In nucleotides, the CDR3 is TGTGCCACAGGAGACCCGCCGGAGCAGTACTTC. It specifies CATGDPPEQYF.

This clonotype was seen more than once but under ten times. The chain couples TRBV4-1 to TRBJ2-5; no clear D. TRBJ2-7 explains the end of the DNA better; the J call may be wrong. CDR1 and CDR2 (germline): MGHRA, YSYEKL. CDR3 length: 15 residues. CDR3 in DNA: TGCGCCAGCAGCCTCACCACAAGTACATTCGGCGAGCAGTACTTC. It codes for CASSLTTSTFGEQYF.

There are many counts of this clonotype. V and J are TRBV12-3 or TRBV12-4 and TRBJ2-7, with 7 nucleotides matching TRBD2. CDR3 size: 13 residues. Unmatched junction bases numbered 4, after V lost 2 bases and J lost 6 bases. The CDR3 sequence is CASSLSGGLEQYF. The CDR3 coding sequence is TGTGCCAGCAGTTTATCGGGGGGTCTCGAGCAGTACTTC.

The rearrangement joins TRBV10-3 to TRBJ1-2; unclear D gene. Trimming cost V 0 bases and J 13 bases, with 15 bases left between them. Germline V gives CDR1 ENHRY, CDR2 SYGVKD. There are 13 residues in the CDR3. The CDR3 loop reads CAISESIFGEFTF. The CDR3 DNA reads TGTGCCATCAGTGAGTCGATCTTCGGGGAGTTCACCTTC.

This clonotype appeared a few times. The chain uses TRBV29-1 and TRBJ2-1, with 11 bases fitting TRBD1. CDR3 length equals 11 residues. After removal of 6 bases from V and 8 bases from J, the junction contained 0 bases not matched to a gene. Looked up from germline, CDR1 is SQVTM and CDR2 is ANQGSEA. This CDR3 reads CSVDRGHEQFF. CDR3 coding DNA: TGCAGCGTGGACAGGGGGCATGAGCAGTTCTTC.

The V call is TRBV2, the J call TRBJ2-1, with D maybe TRBD2 (6 bases). The CDR3 is 14 amino acids. The V and J ends lost 6 bases and 5 bases respectively, with 14 bases between them. Germline CDR1 SNHLY, CDR2 FYNNEI. This CDR3 reads CASRNQGLHNEQFF. CDR3 sequence (DNA): TGTGCCAGCAGGAACCAAGGACTACACAATGAGCAGTTCTTC.

The V and J genes are TRBV29-1 and TRBJ2-1; D is unclear. Per the germline V gene, CDR1 is SQVTM and CDR2 is ANQGSEA. Trimming shortened V by 6 bases and J by 3 bases, and 6 bases separated the two germline ends. The CDR3 is made up of 11 amino acids. The CDR3, as DNA: TGCAGCGTAGAAAACTACAATGAGCAGTTCTTC. Amino acid sequence: CSVENYNEQFF.

V is TRBV20-1 and J is TRBJ2-3; D possibly corresponds to TRBD1 (6 bases). In germline, CDR1 is DFQATT, CDR2 SNEGSKA (reference sequence). Trimming shortened V by 6 bases and J by 5 bases, and 18 bases separated the two germline ends. The CDR3 has 14 amino acids. DNA for the CDR3: TGCAGTGCATCAGACAGGATTAGGGGAGATACGCAGTATTTT. Translating it yields CSASDRIRGDTQYF.

The gene calls are TRBV7-2 and TRBJ2-7, with a possible D match to TRBD1 (6 bases). The V gene lost 2 bases and the J gene lost 2 bases, with 13 bases spanning the gap. The CDR3 totals 15 residues. Germline V lookup: CDR1 SGHTA, CDR2 FQGNSA. CDR3 in DNA: TGTGCCAGCAGCTTACGGGCAGGGGTGACCTACGAGCAGTACTTC. It is translated as CASSLRAGVTYEQYF.

Concerning this clonotype: It may be a read error: a sequence one base away is much more abundant. The chain's CDR3 is CSARPGRQGHNEQYF. Written as DNA, the CDR3 is TGCAGTGCTAGACCGGGGAGACAGGGGCACAATGAGCAGTACTTC. The V call is TRBV20-1, the J call TRBJ2-7; the match to TRBD1 covers 8 bases. The germline gives CDR1 DFQATT, CDR2 SNEGSKA (reference sequence). This CDR3 is 15 amino acids long. V gave up 2 bases and J gave up 7 bases; unmatched junction bases: 13.

This clonotype occurred once. The missing conserved phenylalanine or tryptophan at the end of this CDR3 makes a read error likely. The chain carries TRBV9 and TRBJ2-3; 7 bases fit TRBD2. Germline loops: CDR1 SGDLS, CDR2 YYNGEE. Trimming cost V 3 bases and J 6 bases; bases outside gene matches: 13. The CDR3 extends over 16 amino acids. In DNA form, the CDR3 reads TGTGCCAGCAGCGAGGGAAGCGGCCAGGGAGGGGATACGCAGTATCTT. Protein product: CASSEGSGQGGDTQYL.

About this clonotype itself: An end of the junction does not agree with germline; a read error may underlie this. This sequence joins TRBV5-1 and TRBJ2-7, with unresolved D. Germline V CDR1 and CDR2: SGHRS, YFSETQ. This CDR3 has 19 residues. CDR3 in DNA: TGCGCCAGCAGCTTTCCGTGGAACCTCCTCCTGGACGGTTCCTACGAGCTGTACTTC. Translated, it gives CASSFPWNLLLDGSYELYF.

Many counts were recorded for this clonotype. The genes are TRBV29-1 and TRBJ2-5, with D uncertain. V was trimmed by 5 bases and J by 2 bases, leaving 18 bases between them. The CDR3 is 15 residues long. From germline, CDR1 is SQVTM and CDR2 ANQGSEA. The CDR3: CSVQEMRRVQETQYF. In DNA, the CDR3 is TGCAGCGTTCAGGAGATGCGTAGGGTTCAAGAGACCCAGTACTTC.

This rearrangement joins TRBV9 to TRBJ1-2, with D unclear. Trimming removed 7 bases at V and 4 bases at J, with 17 bases between. This CDR3 has 14 amino acids. CDR1 and CDR2 from the germline V gene are SGDLS and YYNGEE. Here the CDR3 DNA reads TGTGCCAGCGAGCCCCTCTTGGTGCCCTATGGCTACACCTTC. It is translated as CASEPLLVPYGYTF.

The chain joins TRBV4-2 to TRBJ1-4; 8 bases agree with TRBD1. Germline V lookup: CDR1 LGHNA, CDR2 YNFKEQ. The V segment lost 1 base and the J segment 2 bases; nucleotides outside the gene matches: 6. The CDR3 extends over 17 amino acids. This chain's CDR3 is CASSQGDTGGTNEKLFF. For the CDR3, the DNA is TGTGCCAGCAGCCAAGGAGATACAGGGGGTACTAATGAAAAACTGTTTTTT.

This clonotype was seen at least ten times. DNA for the CDR3: TGTGCCAGCAGTTTCGGGGGGGAGCTCTCCTACGAGCAGTACTTC. Amino acid sequence: CASSFGGELSYEQYF. V and J are TRBV28 and TRBJ2-7, with 8 nucleotides matching TRBD2. The germline gives CDR1 MDHEN, CDR2 SYDVKM. J gave up 0 bases and V 3 bases, and 4 bases lay outside the gene matches. The CDR3 covers 15 residues.

This clonotype occurred a few times. The chain carries TRBV7-2 and TRBJ1-6; 8 bases align to TRBD1. From germline, CDR1 is SGHTA and CDR2 FQGNSA. This CDR3 region has 18 residues. Germline trimming cut 5 bases from V and 3 bases from J; bases unmatched to any gene: 12. CDR3 sequence reads: CASSLLRGQDYYNSPLHF. Here the CDR3 DNA reads TGTGCCAGCAGCCTACTTAGGGGACAGGATTACTATAATTCACCCCTCCACTTT.

The J gene is TRBJ2-3, the V gene TRBV29-1, with D perhaps matching TRBD2 (5 bases). CDR3 length: 15 residues. Per the germline V gene, CDR1 is SQVTM and CDR2 is ANQGSEA. The V end was cut by 4 bases, the J end by 0 bases, with 14 bases between. CDR3 DNA sequence: TGCAGCGTTGCTCTATTAGCGACTAGCACAGATACGCAGTATTTT. This codes for CSVALLATSTDTQYF.